This T cell receptor (beta chain) was profiled in a study of metastatic and nonmetastatic thyroid tumors. Study in general: The authors compared repertoires across blood and tumor or nodule tissue from malignant and benign thyroid patients.

No treatment had been given to any patient before thyroid surgery. Authors' processing steps: To classify distant metastasis in papillary thyroid cancer, a model was built from CDR3 differences across clinicopathological groups. TCRdb used MiXCR to call clones anew from the PCR reads. It is TCRdb's table, rather than the study itself, that gives the V and J calls and clone size. There are around 53,000 clones in the sample; 20% occur only once, and 3.5% to 4.5% lies in the top ten. Germline CDR1 SGHAT, CDR2 FQDESV (reference sequence). There are 15 residues in the CDR3. Study conclusions and caveats: The study reportedly found significantly higher TCR beta diversity in malignant thyroid tumors than benign nodules, in blood and tumor.

This clone was counted a few times. The target antigen is unknown. One junction end disagrees with the germline gene, perhaps due to a read error. Sequenced material: blood. The chain couples TRBV11-1 to TRBJ2-1; perhaps TRBD2 as D (6 bases). The origin of this receptor is a female donor with papillary thyroid cancer or a benign thyroid nodule (not recorded which). Some clones in this sample may be carry-over from other donors' samples. The CDR3 here is CAISSASRRGNEQFF. CDR3 sequence (DNA): TGTGCCATCAGCTCTGCCTCACGGCGGGGAAATGAGCAGTTCTTC.